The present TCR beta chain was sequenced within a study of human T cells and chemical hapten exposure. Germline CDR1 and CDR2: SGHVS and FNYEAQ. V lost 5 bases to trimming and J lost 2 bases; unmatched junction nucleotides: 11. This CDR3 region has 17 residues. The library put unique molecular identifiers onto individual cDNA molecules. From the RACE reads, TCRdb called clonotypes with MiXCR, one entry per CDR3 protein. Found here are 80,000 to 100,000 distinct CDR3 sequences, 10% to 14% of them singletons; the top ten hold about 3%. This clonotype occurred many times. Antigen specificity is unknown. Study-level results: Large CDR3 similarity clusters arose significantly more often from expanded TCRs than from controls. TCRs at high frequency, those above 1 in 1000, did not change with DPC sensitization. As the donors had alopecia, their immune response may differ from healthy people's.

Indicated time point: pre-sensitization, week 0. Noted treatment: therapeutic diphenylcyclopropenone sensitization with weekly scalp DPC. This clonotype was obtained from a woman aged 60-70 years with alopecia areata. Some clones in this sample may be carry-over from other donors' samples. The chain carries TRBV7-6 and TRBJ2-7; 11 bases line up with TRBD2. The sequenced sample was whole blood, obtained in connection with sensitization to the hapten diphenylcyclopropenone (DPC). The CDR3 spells CASSQPETSGTTYEQYF. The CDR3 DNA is TGTGCCAGCAGCCAACCCGAGACTAGCGGGACTACCTACGAGCAGTACTTC.